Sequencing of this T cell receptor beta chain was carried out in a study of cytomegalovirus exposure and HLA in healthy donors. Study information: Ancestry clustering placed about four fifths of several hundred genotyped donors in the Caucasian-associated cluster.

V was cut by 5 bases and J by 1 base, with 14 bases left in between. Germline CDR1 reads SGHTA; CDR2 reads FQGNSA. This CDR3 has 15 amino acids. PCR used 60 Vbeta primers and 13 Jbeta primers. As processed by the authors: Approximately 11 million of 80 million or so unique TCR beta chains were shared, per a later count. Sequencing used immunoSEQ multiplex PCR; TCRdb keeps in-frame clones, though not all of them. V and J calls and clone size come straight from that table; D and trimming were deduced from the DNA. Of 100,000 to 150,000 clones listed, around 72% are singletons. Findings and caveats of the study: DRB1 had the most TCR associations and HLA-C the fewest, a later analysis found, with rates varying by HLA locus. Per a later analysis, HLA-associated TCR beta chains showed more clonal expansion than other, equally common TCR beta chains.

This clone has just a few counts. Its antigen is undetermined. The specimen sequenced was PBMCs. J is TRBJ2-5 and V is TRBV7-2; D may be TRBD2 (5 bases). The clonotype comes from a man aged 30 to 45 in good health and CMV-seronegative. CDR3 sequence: CASSPDRGIQETQYF. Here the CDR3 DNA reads TGTGCCAGCAGCCCAGATAGAGGGATCCAAGAGACCCAGTACTTC.